The 2 T cell receptor beta chains in this list originate from one sample, sequenced in a study of Ad26.COV2.S vaccination and SARS-CoV-2 variants. Profiling relied on immunoSEQ multiplex PCR, and the TCRdb table lists in-frame clones only, not all of them. There are around 300,000 clones in the sample; roughly 90% occur only once, and around 4.5% lies in the top ten. Treatment in this sample: around 19 received Ad26.COV2.S at low or high dose, single or two shots; about 5 received placebo; per-sample allocation not given. All samples were drawn on day 63, counting from the first vaccine or placebo injection. The source was peripheral blood, collected in a trial of Ad26.COV2.S vaccine versus placebo. The receptors here all came from a person aged 18 to 65 who received the Ad26.COV2.S COVID-19 vaccine or a placebo.

V usage is TRBV5-1 and J usage is TRBJ2-1; TRBD2 might be the D (6 bases). The V gene's germline CDR1 is SGHRS and CDR2 YFSETQ. The CDR3 length is 15 residues. V lost 1 base and J lost 6, with 14 bases in between. The CDR3 DNA sequence: TGCGCCAGCAGCTTGAGGCGGGGCCTGAGCAATGAGCAGTTCTTC. Residues: CASSLRRGLSNEQFF.

By share, this clone ranks as medium-sized. The same CDR3 arises from other DNA sequences in this sample as well. The chain recombines TRBV10-3 with TRBJ2-7, with 7 bases fitting TRBD2. CDR1 is ENHRY and CDR2 is SYGVKD in the germline V gene. Trimming took 2 bases from V and 0 from J; bases not matched to a gene: 1. The CDR3 contains 14 residues. The CDR3 DNA sequence: TGTGCCATCAGTGAGGGCGGGGGCTCCTACGAGCAGTACTTC. Translated: CAISEGGGSYEQYF.